The 27 T cell receptor beta chains below come from one sample, sequenced in a study of long-term antiretroviral therapy in people with HIV. Run at survey level, the immunoSEQ assay was version v3.0. Sequencing was performed with immunoSEQ multiplex PCR; in TCRdb, only in-frame clones are kept and a portion is missing. The repertoire has tens of thousands of clones, 70% to 90% of them found once; the top ten carry 3% to 4%. Material: unsorted PBMCs, obtained 0.8 years before starting antiretroviral therapy. The receptors here all came from a man younger than 35 with HIV.

The chain couples TRBV6-1 to TRBJ2-7; 7 bases agree with TRBD1. Germline assignment: CDR1 MNHNS and CDR2 SASEGT. J lost 5 bases, V lost 4 bases, and 11 bases had no gene match. The CDR3 runs 15 residues. The CDR3 DNA reads TGTGCCAGCAGTGGGACCCTCAGGGGGTTCCACGAGCAGTACTTC. This sequence encodes CASSGTLRGFHEQYF.

The rearrangement uses TRBV9 and TRBJ2-7; D may be TRBD2 (7 bases). Germline CDR1 reads SGDLS; CDR2 reads YYNGEE. The CDR3 is 14 residues long. The V and J ends lost 2 bases and 4 bases respectively, with 13 bases between them. In DNA form, the CDR3 reads TGTGCCAGCAGCGTGGGGGGGCAGGAGTACGAGCAGTACTTC. Amino acids: CASSVGGQEYEQYF.

The chain combines TRBV20-1 with TRBJ2-7, with D perhaps TRBD2 (6 bases). The CDR3 contains 11 residues. In germline, CDR1 is DFQATT, CDR2 SNEGSKA (reference sequence). Trimming removed 5 bases at V and 4 bases at J, with 9 bases between. Here the CDR3 DNA reads TGCAGTGCTTTTGGGGGGTACGAGCAGTACTTC. Amino acid sequence: CSAFGGYEQYF.

The chain has TRBV10-3 and TRBJ2-3, with 7 bases that match TRBD1. This CDR3 has 18 amino acids. Germline CDR1 ENHRY, CDR2 SYGVKD. Trimming at V came to 3 bases and at J to 0 bases, leaving 12 bases not matched to a gene. The CDR3: CAISDPRQGITSTDTQYF. CDR3 in DNA: TGTGCCATCAGTGATCCGAGACAGGGAATTACTAGCACAGATACGCAGTATTTT.

The chain links TRBV6-1 to TRBJ1-1; 10 nucleotides agree with TRBD1. Losses at the gene ends were 4 bases for V and 3 bases for J; bases not matched to a gene: 5. The CDR3 consists of 15 residues. CDR1 and CDR2 from the germline V gene are MNHNS and SASEGT. CDR3 in amino acids: CASSALDRGHTEAFF. DNA of the CDR3: TGTGCCAGCAGTGCACTCGACAGGGGGCACACTGAAGCTTTCTTT.

The chain combines TRBV5-6 with TRBJ1-5; D might be TRBD1 (5 bases). V was trimmed by 1 base and J by 4 bases, leaving 15 bases between them. Germline V lookup: CDR1 SGHDT, CDR2 YYEEEE. The CDR3 spans 16 residues. This CDR3 is CASSLKRGLWNQPQHF. The CDR3 bases are TGTGCCAGCAGCTTGAAAAGGGGCTTATGGAATCAGCCCCAGCATTTT.

CDR3 sequence (DNA): TGTGCCAGCAGTTACAACGGAGGGCCCGCAGATACGCAGTATTTT. Translated: CASSYNGGPADTQYF. This chain uses TRBV6-5 with TRBJ2-3, with D perhaps TRBD2 (6 bases). From germline, CDR1 is MNHEY and CDR2 SVGAGI. The V end lost 2 bases, the J end lost 4 bases, and 13 bases lay between the germline ends. This CDR3 has 15 residues.

This chain connects TRBV5-4 to TRBJ1-2; D not resolved. The CDR3 extends over 11 amino acids. Trimming removed 4 bases from V and 12 bases from J, with 13 bases in between. From germline, CDR1 is SGHNT and CDR2 YYREEE (reference sequence). CDR3 coding DNA: TGTGCCAGCAGCCTTATCCACCTTGACACCTTC. As protein: CASSLIHLDTF.

The chain carries TRBV9 and TRBJ2-2, with a tentative D call TRBD1 (6 bases). The V end lost 2 bases, the J end lost 7 bases, and 27 bases lay between the germline ends. In germline, CDR1 is SGDLS, CDR2 YYNGEE. The CDR3 spans 19 residues. The CDR3 DNA reads as TGTGCCAGCAGCGTGCCATCTTCGGACAGCCTAATGAGTATCGGGGAGCTGTTTTTT. Translated: CASSVPSSDSLMSIGELFF.

This chain connects TRBV4-3 to TRBJ1-1, with D unresolved. The CDR3 has 13 residues. Between the trimmed V and J ends, which lost 1 base and 5 bases, there was a span of 8 bases. Germline lookup yields CDR1 LGHNA and CDR2 YSLEER. CDR3 residues: CASSQGGITEAFF. CDR3 sequence (DNA): TGCGCCAGCAGCCAAGGAGGGATTACTGAAGCTTTCTTT.

The genes are TRBV5-1 and TRBJ1-2; a possible D gene is TRBD1 (5 bases). V was cut by 2 bases and J by 4 bases, with 12 bases left in between. Germline V gives CDR1 SGHRS, CDR2 YFSETQ. This CDR3 is 14 amino acids long. The CDR3 here is CASSLSGNVYGYTF. The CDR3 nucleotides read TGCGCCAGCAGCTTATCAGGGAACGTCTATGGCTACACCTTC.

The chain employs TRBV30 and TRBJ1-2; possibly TRBD1 for D (5 bases). The CDR3 runs 14 residues. Trimming pared 7 bases from V and 8 bases from J, leaving 23 bases between. Germline assignment: CDR1 GTSNPN and CDR2 SVGIG (reference sequence). In DNA, the CDR3 is TGTGCCTCCCCCGTTTTAGCTGGGGGTAGAGGCTACACCTTC. It is translated as CASPVLAGGRGYTF.

This clone is judged large. The chain employs TRBV6-5 and TRBJ2-7, with D perhaps TRBD2 (6 bases). Trimming took 10 bases from V and 3 from J, leaving 13 bases between them. CDR1 is MNHEY and CDR2 is SVGAGI in the germline V gene. The CDR3 is made up of 12 amino acids. The CDR3, as DNA: TGTGCCACGAGGGACTTACACTACGAGCAGTACTTC. Its translation: CATRDLHYEQYF.

The rearrangement uses TRBV27 and TRBJ2-3; D gene unclear. The CDR3 runs 15 residues. Trimming left V 4 bases short and J 4 bases short, with 15 bases between. Germline lookup yields CDR1 MNHEY and CDR2 SMNVEV (reference sequence). The CDR3 loop reads CASSSKTEASDTQYF. The DNA of the CDR3 is TGTGCCAGCAGTTCCAAGACGGAAGCATCAGATACGCAGTATTTT.

This rearrangement joins TRBV6-6 to TRBJ2-3; 10 bases map to TRBD1. CDR3 length: 16 residues. Germline CDR1 MNHNY, CDR2 SVGAGI (reference sequence). With 2 bases clipped from V and 3 bases from J, the junction kept 5 bases outside the gene matches. CDR3 amino acids: CASSYTGTGDTDTQYF. CDR3 sequence (DNA): TGTGCCAGCAGTTACACAGGGACAGGGGATACAGATACGCAGTATTTT.

V gene TRBV6-5 combines with J gene TRBJ1-1; possible D gene TRBD1, 6 bases. The CDR3 runs 15 residues. Trimming pared 10 bases from V and 3 bases from J, leaving 21 bases between. CDR1 is MNHEY and CDR2 is SVGAGI in the germline V gene. The CDR3: CATRAEGGRHTEAFF. CDR3 DNA sequence: TGTGCCACCCGGGCTGAGGGGGGTCGGCACACTGAAGCTTTCTTT.

The CDR3 coding sequence is TGCGCCAGCTACTGTGACAGGGGGCTCGAAAAACTGTTTTTT. Translation: CASYCDRGLEKLFF. This chain connects TRBV23-1 to TRBJ1-4; 10 bases map to TRBD1. TRBV23-1 is an ORF; its function is uncertain. There are 14 residues in the CDR3. V lost 8 bases to trimming and J lost 8 bases; unmatched junction nucleotides: 8.

The V and J genes are TRBV5-5 and TRBJ1-3; D gene ambiguous. The germline V gene encodes CDR1 SGHKS and CDR2 YYEKEE (reference sequence). V lost 5 bases and J lost 0, with 9 bases in between. The CDR3 extends over 14 amino acids. CDR3 in DNA: TGTGCCAGCAGATTCTCTTCCTCTGGAAACACCATATATTTT. Residues: CASRFSSSGNTIYF.

The chain recombines TRBV6-5 with TRBJ1-3; 7 nucleotides match TRBD1. Germline assignment: CDR1 MNHEY and CDR2 SVGAGI. The CDR3 sequence is 14 residues long. The V segment lost 7 bases and the J segment 2 bases; nucleotides outside the gene matches: 5. The CDR3 spells CASTPDRTGNTIYF. The CDR3 DNA reads as TGTGCCAGCACCCCGGACAGGACTGGAAACACCATATATTTT.

The genes are TRBV9 and TRBJ2-3, with a possible D match to TRBD1 (6 bases). The CDR3 has 15 residues. Germline V gene sequence: CDR1 SGDLS, CDR2 YYNGEE. V was clipped by 0 bases and J by 0 bases, with 8 bases between them. CDR3 nucleotides: TGTGCCAGCAGCGTAGGGACAGTGAGCACAGATACGCAGTATTTT. Amino acids: CASSVGTVSTDTQYF.

The chain employs TRBV12-5 and TRBJ2-2; D is perhaps TRBD1 (5 bases). The CDR3 covers 14 residues. The V end was cut by 6 bases, the J end by 1 base, with 9 bases between. Germline values: CDR1 LGHNT, CDR2 FRNRAP. The CDR3 nucleotides are TGTGCTAGTGGGTCGACAGAGAACACCGGGGAGCTGTTTTTT. Its protein is CASGSTENTGELFF. Filled out from reference TRBV12-5 and TRBJ2-2, the complete variable domain reads DARVTQTPRHKVTEMGQEVTMRCQPILGHNTVFWYRQTMMQGLELLAYFRNRAPLDDSGMPKDRFSAEMPDATLATLKIQPSEPRDSAVYFCASGSTENTGELFFGEGSRLTVL.

The V call is TRBV7-3, the J call TRBJ2-1; D perhaps matches TRBD2 (6 bases). Between the trimmed V and J ends, which lost 5 bases and 6 bases, there was a span of 11 bases. Germline loops: CDR1 SGHTA, CDR2 FQGTGA. CDR3 size: 13 residues. In DNA form, the CDR3 reads TGTGCCAGCAGCGTCGGGACTTCCAATGAGCAGTTCTTC. This translates into CASSVGTSNEQFF.

This clone was seen only once. The J gene is TRBJ2-1, the V gene TRBV7-8; D unresolved. The germline V and J ends were trimmed by 5 bases and 5 bases, with 7 bases remaining between them. This CDR3 comprises 12 residues. Germline CDR1 is SGHVS and CDR2 is FQNEAQ. This CDR3 is CASSLVHNEQFF. The CDR3 nucleotides are TGTGCCAGCAGCCTTGTGCACAATGAGCAGTTCTTC. Filled out from reference TRBV7-8 and TRBJ2-1, the complete variable domain reads GAGVSQSPRYKVAKRGQDVALRCDPISGHVSLFWYQQALGQGPEFLTYFQNEAQLDKSGLPSDRFFAERPEGSVSTLKIQRTQQEDSAVYLCASSLVHNEQFFGPGTRLTVL.

The chain combines TRBV9 with TRBJ1-2; D is unclear. Germline assignment: CDR1 SGDLS and CDR2 YYNGEE. This CDR3 region has 15 residues. Trimming removed 0 bases from V and 0 bases from J, with 9 bases in between. The CDR3 sequence: CASSVAFSANYGYTF. In nucleotides, the CDR3 is TGTGCCAGCAGCGTAGCCTTTAGTGCTAACTATGGCTACACCTTC.

This chain joins TRBV7-3 and TRBJ2-7; 7 nucleotides match TRBD2. CDR3 length: 17 residues. CDR1 is SGHTA, CDR2 FQGTGA, per germline. V was clipped by 8 bases and J by 6 bases; unmatched bases: 22. CDR3 nucleotide sequence: TGTGCCAGCCACAAAGGGGAGGGGCGGGAACTTTTACTCGAGCAGTACTTC. Protein sequence: CASHKGEGRELLLEQYF. Based on the CDR3 plus reference TRBV7-3 and TRBJ2-7, the full variable domain is GAGVSQTPSNKVTEKGKYVELRCDPISGHTALYWYRQSLGQGPEFLIYFQGTGAADDSGLPNDRFFAVRPEGSVSTLKIQRTERGDSAVYLCASHKGEGRELLLEQYFGPGTRLTVT.

This chain joins TRBV29-1 and TRBJ2-1; weak D call: TRBD2 (6 bases). Trimming pared 4 bases from V and 2 bases from J, leaving 12 bases between. The CDR3 is 14 amino acids. Germline-derived CDR1 and CDR2 are SQVTM and ANQGSEA. The DNA for the CDR3 is TGCAGCGTTGCGGCGGGACTTGCCTACAATGAGCAGTTCTTC. Its translation: CSVAAGLAYNEQFF.

V and J are TRBV4-2 and TRBJ2-3; 7 bases agree with TRBD2. The CDR3 runs 18 residues. The J segment lost 0 bases and the V segment lost 0 bases, leaving 9 bases of the junction unmatched. Germline loops: CDR1 LGHNA, CDR2 YNFKEQ. The CDR3 DNA is TGTGCCAGCAGCCAAGATCCGATACTAGCGACTAGCACAGATACGCAGTATTTT. Its protein is CASSQDPILATSTDTQYF.